The subject of this entry is one T cell receptor (beta chain). The antigen it recognizes is unknown. No much larger clonotype is one base removed from it; base qualities were not supplied. Collaborating institutions collected whole blood in K2EDTA tubes following their own protocols. For TCRbeta analysis, collaborators shipped samples as frozen whole blood, isolated PBMCs, or DNA extracted from either of those sample types. Including cysteine and phenylalanine, the CDR3 has 13 amino acids. The DNA shown is the 39-base CDR3, in frame from base 1. From a lookup of the germline V gene (reference sequence), CDR1 and CDR2 are LNHDA and SQIVND. V is cut by 7 bases and J by 2 bases, and the space between the germline ends is 9 bases. The immunoSEQ Assay, a bias-controlled multiplex PCR, was used to amplify TCRbeta CDR3 regions from genomic DNA. As for the original processing: The number of nucleated cells in each sample was estimated from the amplification of reference gene primers within the assay. Sequence reads were collapsed and filtered to measure the absolute abundance of every unique TCRbeta CDR3 rearrangement. For each sample, productive Simpson clonality was calculated by taking the square root of Simpson's diversity index across productive rearrangements. TCRdb provides this immuneACCESS table in a form limited to in-frame rearrangements. Some clones are lacking; in checked studies, under half of them reflect an unresolved V gene, and why the rest are absent is not known. The V and J calls and clone size come from that table; D and trimming were worked out from the DNA. Within this sample are 80,000 to 100,000 clones, with roughly nine tenths of them counted one time only. The ten largest clonotypes hold more than 1.5% of the sample.

The sample is drawn from a study of blood T cell repertoires in COVID-19 (dated by TCRdb to about 2020). Background for the entire study: The collaborator samples originated in the United States, Italy and Spain and spanned the acute and convalescent phases of COVID-19. The material from the prospective study consisted of cDNA or gDNA derived from T cells, B-cell-depleted T cells, or PBMCs. Subjects who had been exposed to COVID-19, were actively infected with it, or had recovered from it provided the deeply sampled blood TCRbeta repertoires that made up the dataset. The repertoires were released in a freely available public database meant as a resource for research on the immune response to SARS-CoV-2. Samples were obtained from the ongoing ImmuneRACE study (first 160 participants) and from over 1,000 subjects provided by 6 global collaborators. Nearly every sample came with metadata listing a de-identified subject ID, COVID-19 status, age in years and sex. Where available, HLA class I and class II types were obtained from metadata supplied by the sample provider rather than from assay-based typing. The paper's findings and limits, for the study overall: The amount of clinical and demographic metadata varied by source and participant and was provided uncurated.

The chain joins TRBV19 to TRBJ1-5; a tentative D match to TRBD1 spans 5 bases. Material: peripheral blood. The receptor's source is a human donor with active COVID-19. The donor label of this sample is uncertain. CDR3 loop: CASNLQGNQPQHF. The nucleotide sequence reads TGTGCCAGTAATTTACAGGGCAATCAGCCCCAGCATTTT.